What follows are 16 T cell receptor beta chains derived from one specimen sequenced in a study of human versus mouse CDR3 diversity and MHC coevolution. The repertoire was sequenced with immunoSEQ multiplex PCR; TCRdb's copy has only in-frame clones and lacks some. This table has about 73,000 clones, roughly 92% appearing once. Sequences were obtained from naive CD4+ T cells from blood. The subset was: CD45RO-negative CD62L-positive naive CD4 T cells. These receptors were taken from a person aged 25 to 69 in good health.

The chain uses TRBV9 and TRBJ2-5, with D unresolved. The CDR3 loop spans 11 amino acids. In germline, CDR1 is SGDLS, CDR2 YYNGEE. V lost 4 bases to trimming and J lost 4 bases, with 5 bases between them. CDR3 DNA sequence: TGTGCCAGCAGCCTCGGAGAGACCCAGTACTTC. It encodes CASSLGETQYF.

The genes are TRBV6-4 and TRBJ2-6, with D tentatively TRBD2 (6 bases). This CDR3 is built from 16 residues. The ends were cut back, 3 bases at V and 2 bases at J, with 11 bases in the middle. Germline loops: CDR1 MRHNA, CDR2 SNTAGT. As DNA, the CDR3 is TGTGCCAGCAGTGAGGGGGGAGTGCCTGGGGCCAACGTCCTGACTTTC. Protein product: CASSEGGVPGANVLTF.

The genes are TRBV7-9 and TRBJ2-7; no definite D call. This CDR3 is 13 amino acids long. Looked up from germline, CDR1 is SEHNR and CDR2 is FQNEAQ (reference sequence). Deletions cut 1 base from V and 5 bases from J, with 9 bases between. The CDR3 is CASSLEVSDEQYF. The CDR3 DNA reads as TGTGCCAGCAGCTTAGAGGTCAGCGACGAGCAGTACTTC.

The genes are TRBV30 and TRBJ1-1, with 7 bases fitting TRBD1. CDR1 GTSNPN and CDR2 SVGIG come from the germline V gene (reference sequence). The CDR3 runs 12 residues. Trimming at V came to 2 bases and at J to 8 bases, leaving 5 bases not matched to a gene. This CDR3 is CAWSQGGSEAFF. For the CDR3, the DNA is TGTGCCTGGAGTCAAGGGGGCAGCGAAGCTTTCTTT.

The gene calls are TRBV4-2 and TRBJ2-5; possible D gene TRBD2, 6 bases. V was trimmed by 1 base and J by 11 bases, leaving 20 bases between them. CDR1 is LGHNA, CDR2 YNFKEQ, per germline. The CDR3 is made up of 15 amino acids. CDR3 DNA sequence: TGTGCCAGCAGCCAAGGAGCGGGCCCACAATGGGAGCAGTACTTC. Protein product: CASSQGAGPQWEQYF.

V is TRBV5-5 and J is TRBJ2-7; weak D call: TRBD1 (5 bases). V was shortened by 5 bases and J by 3 bases, with 12 bases between the two germline ends. Germline CDR1 is SGHKS and CDR2 is YYEKEE (reference sequence). This CDR3 contains 13 residues. CDR3 loop: CASRNTGSYEQYF. In DNA form, the CDR3 reads TGTGCCAGCAGGAACACAGGAAGCTACGAGCAGTACTTC.

The V call is TRBV28, the J call TRBJ2-3; 16 positions agree with TRBD2. Looked up from germline, CDR1 is MDHEN and CDR2 is SYDVKM. The CDR3 is made up of 17 amino acids. The V and J ends lost 5 bases and 4 bases, in that order; junction bases with no gene match: 6. The CDR3, as DNA: TGTGCCAGCAGTGGGACTAGCGGGGGGGCCGGTGCAGATACGCAGTATTTT. Translation: CASSGTSGGAGADTQYF.

This clone was counted once. This chain connects TRBV28 to TRBJ1-6; no reliable D call. Looked up from germline, CDR1 is MDHEN and CDR2 is SYDVKM. The CDR3 sequence is 14 residues long. Trimming stripped 4 bases from V and 4 bases from J, with 8 bases between. CDR3 in amino acids: CASSSGGYNSPLHF. CDR3 nucleotides: TGTGCCAGCAGTTCAGGAGGGTATAATTCACCCCTCCACTTT.

The chain combines TRBV6-1 with TRBJ2-7, with 11 bases identical to TRBD1. Trimming took 2 bases from V and 1 from J; bases not matched to a gene: 4. The CDR3 extends over 16 amino acids. From germline, CDR1 is MNHNS and CDR2 SASEGT. CDR3 sequence reads: CASSELGQGVSYEQYF. The CDR3 coding sequence is TGTGCCAGCAGTGAATTGGGACAGGGGGTTTCCTACGAGCAGTACTTC.

J is TRBJ2-1 and V is TRBV2, with 8 positions matching TRBD2. The V segment lost 7 bases and the J segment 0 bases; nucleotides outside the gene matches: 8. This CDR3 region has 16 residues. Looked up from germline, CDR1 is SNHLY and CDR2 is FYNNEI. This CDR3 reads CASNGREASSYNEQFF. The CDR3 DNA reads TGTGCCAGCAATGGGCGGGAGGCTAGCTCCTACAATGAGCAGTTCTTC.

The J gene is TRBJ2-1, the V gene TRBV7-8; D perhaps matches TRBD1 (5 bases). The V gene's germline CDR1 is SGHVS and CDR2 FQNEAQ. V was clipped by 3 bases and J by 5 bases, with 8 bases between them. This CDR3 is 13 amino acids long. Here the CDR3 reads CASSLGRNNEQFF. DNA for the CDR3: TGTGCCAGCAGCTTGGGGCGGAACAATGAGCAGTTCTTC.

This clone was detected once. The V call is TRBV11-2, the J call TRBJ2-7, with 9 bases identical to TRBD1. The CDR3 is made up of 17 amino acids. J gave up 6 bases and V 2 bases, and 14 bases lay outside the gene matches. Per the germline V gene, CDR1 is SGHAT and CDR2 is FQNNGV. The CDR3 here is CASSLRSSRDRAGEQYF. As DNA, the CDR3 is TGTGCCAGCAGCTTAAGATCTAGCCGGGACAGGGCGGGCGAGCAGTACTTC.

The chain couples TRBV5-5 to TRBJ1-1; 9 bases line up with TRBD1. V shed 0 bases and J 5 bases; nucleotides not matched to a gene: 5. CDR3 length: 15 amino acids. Germline V gives CDR1 SGHKS, CDR2 YYEKEE (reference sequence). In DNA, the CDR3 is TGTGCCAGCAGCTTGGTGCGGACAGGGGTAACTGAAGCTTTCTTT. This encodes CASSLVRTGVTEAFF. Drawing the rest from reference TRBV5-5 and TRBJ1-1, the complete variable domain is DAGVTQSPTHLIKTRGQQVTLRCSPISGHKSVSWYQQVLGQGPQFIFQYYEKEERGRGNFPDRFSARQFPNYSSELNVNALLLGDSALYLCASSLVRTGVTEAFFGQGTRLTVV.

The V call is TRBV7-9, the J call TRBJ1-4; 9 nucleotides agree with TRBD1. In germline, CDR1 is SEHNR, CDR2 FQNEAQ (reference sequence). J was trimmed by 4 bases and V by 6 bases; bases with no gene match: 6. This CDR3 comprises 15 residues. CDR3 bases: TGTGCCAGCAGGCAAGACAGGGGGGTTAATGAAAAACTGTTTTTT. Its protein is CASRQDRGVNEKLFF.

The chain uses TRBV11-2 and TRBJ2-3, with TRBD2 matching over 10 bases. CDR3 length equals 18 residues. Losses at the gene ends were 3 bases for V and 0 bases for J; bases not matched to a gene: 9. The germline V gene encodes CDR1 SGHAT and CDR2 FQNNGV. CDR3 DNA: TGTGCCAGCAGCTTCCGAAGCGGGAGGGGGGCTAGCACAGATACGCAGTATTTT. Encoded protein: CASSFRSGRGASTDTQYF.

This chain connects TRBV14 to TRBJ2-2; D gene ambiguous. The CDR3 is made up of 14 amino acids. In germline, CDR1 is SGHDN, CDR2 FVKESK. V was shortened by 3 bases and J by 4 bases, with 9 bases between the two germline ends. The CDR3 protein is CASSQQTGTGELFF. The CDR3 nucleotides read TGTGCCAGCAGCCAGCAAACGGGCACCGGGGAGCTGTTTTTT.